This TCR beta chain is drawn from a study of blood T cells in healthy people across ages. This clonotype was picked up many times. The antigen is undetermined. Sample-barcoded 5' priming and a J-beta primer mix drove a second PCR of about 7 to 11 cycles. TCRdb itself ran the 5' RACE reads through MiXCR, one entry per CDR3 protein. The sample records fewer than 1 million distinct CDR3 sequences, around 43% being singletons. The donors, healthy Caucasians from Russia, were aged about 6 to 95. The sample, around 10 milliliters of peripheral blood, was drawn from each donor. Study-wide results and caveats: As age increased, TCR beta diversity per million T cells fell in a roughly linear fashion. Estimates of diversity drawn from one million T cells were considered underestimates.

The V end was cut by 4 bases, the J end by 6 bases, with 22 bases between. Per the germline V gene, CDR1 is SNHLY and CDR2 is FYNNEI. The CDR3 totals 17 residues. The source is a man between 60 and 75 years old in good health. Sample: blood. V gene TRBV2 combines with J gene TRBJ2-4, with D tentatively TRBD1 (6 bases). Here the CDR3 reads CASSVRIGLVGGNIQYF. The CDR3 nucleotides are TGTGCCAGCAGTGTCAGAATTGGCCTTGTAGGGGGAAACATTCAGTACTTC.